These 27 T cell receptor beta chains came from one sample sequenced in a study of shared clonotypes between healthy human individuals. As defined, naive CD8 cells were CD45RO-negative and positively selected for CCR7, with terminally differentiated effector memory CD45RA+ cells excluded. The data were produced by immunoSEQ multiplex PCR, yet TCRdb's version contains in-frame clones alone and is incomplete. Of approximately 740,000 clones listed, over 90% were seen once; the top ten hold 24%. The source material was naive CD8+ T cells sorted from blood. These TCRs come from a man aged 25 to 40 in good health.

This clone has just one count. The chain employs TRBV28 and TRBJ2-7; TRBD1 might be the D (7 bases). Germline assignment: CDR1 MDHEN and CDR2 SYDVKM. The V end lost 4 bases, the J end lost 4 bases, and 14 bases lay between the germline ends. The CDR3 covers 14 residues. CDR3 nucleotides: TGTGCCAGCAGTTACCGGACAGGAGGGTACGAGCAGTACTTC. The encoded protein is CASSYRTGGYEQYF.

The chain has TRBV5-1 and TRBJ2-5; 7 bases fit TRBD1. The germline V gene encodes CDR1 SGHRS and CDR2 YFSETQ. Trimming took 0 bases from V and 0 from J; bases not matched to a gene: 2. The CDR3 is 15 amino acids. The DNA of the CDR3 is TGCGCCAGCAGCTTGGGTGGGACAGACCAAGAGACCCAGTACTTC. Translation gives CASSLGGTDQETQYF.

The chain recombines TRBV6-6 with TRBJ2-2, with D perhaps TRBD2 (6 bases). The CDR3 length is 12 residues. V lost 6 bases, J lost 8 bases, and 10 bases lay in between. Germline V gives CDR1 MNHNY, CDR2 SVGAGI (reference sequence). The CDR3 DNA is TGTGCCAGCAGCCACGGGGGTGGGGAGCTGTTTTTT. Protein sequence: CASSHGGGELFF.

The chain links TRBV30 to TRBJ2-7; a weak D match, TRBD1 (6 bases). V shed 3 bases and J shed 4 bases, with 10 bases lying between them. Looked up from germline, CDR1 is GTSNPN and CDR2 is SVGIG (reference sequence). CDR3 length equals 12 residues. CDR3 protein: CAWRDSLYEQYF. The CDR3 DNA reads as TGTGCCTGGAGGGACAGCCTTTACGAGCAGTACTTC.

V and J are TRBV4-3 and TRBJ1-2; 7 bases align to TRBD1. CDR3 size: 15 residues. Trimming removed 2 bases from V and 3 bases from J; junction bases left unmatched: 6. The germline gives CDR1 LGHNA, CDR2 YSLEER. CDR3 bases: TGCGCCAGCAGCCAATGGGGGCAGGGGGACTATGGCTACACCTTC. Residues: CASSQWGQGDYGYTF.

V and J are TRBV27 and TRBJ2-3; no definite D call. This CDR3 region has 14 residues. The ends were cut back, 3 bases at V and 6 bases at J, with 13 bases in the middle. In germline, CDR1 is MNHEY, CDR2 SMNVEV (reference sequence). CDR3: CASSFGSLLDTQYF. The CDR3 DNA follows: TGTGCCAGCAGTTTCGGATCGTTATTGGATACGCAGTATTTT.

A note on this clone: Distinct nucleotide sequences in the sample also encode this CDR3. CDR3 amino acids: CASSLDNEQFF. The CDR3 nucleotides read TGTGCCAGCAGCTTAGACAATGAGCAGTTCTTC. V usage is TRBV13 and J usage is TRBJ2-1; D remains ambiguous. Trimming removed 1 base from V and 5 bases from J, with 0 bases in between. This CDR3 is 11 amino acids long. Germline values: CDR1 PRHDT, CDR2 FYEKMQ (reference sequence). Together with reference TRBV13 and TRBJ2-1, the CDR3 gives the full variable domain: AAGVIQSPRHLIKEKRETATLKCYPIPRHDTVYWYQQGPGQDPQFLISFYEKMQSDKGSIPDRFSAQQFSDYHSELNMSSLELGDSALYFCASSLDNEQFFGPGTRLTVL.

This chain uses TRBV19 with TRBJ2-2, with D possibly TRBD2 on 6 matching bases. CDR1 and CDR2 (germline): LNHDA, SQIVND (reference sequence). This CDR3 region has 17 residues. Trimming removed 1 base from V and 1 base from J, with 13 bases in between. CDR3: CASSIVADLGNTGELFF. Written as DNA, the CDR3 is TGTGCCAGTAGTATAGTAGCGGACCTCGGGAACACCGGGGAGCTGTTTTTT.

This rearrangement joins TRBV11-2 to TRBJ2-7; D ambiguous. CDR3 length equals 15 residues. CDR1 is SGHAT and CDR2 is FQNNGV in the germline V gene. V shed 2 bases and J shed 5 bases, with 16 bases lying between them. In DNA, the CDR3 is TGTGCCAGCAGCTTAAGGCCGGACCCGTTAGACGAGCAGTACTTC. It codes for CASSLRPDPLDEQYF.

This CDR3 is CSVGGEANYGYTF. Written as DNA, the CDR3 is TGCAGCGTTGGGGGGGAAGCTAACTATGGCTACACCTTC. The gene calls are TRBV29-1 and TRBJ1-2, with D possibly TRBD1 on 5 matching bases. The CDR3 loop spans 13 amino acids. Germline CDR1 and CDR2: SQVTM and ANQGSEA. Trimming took 4 bases from V and 0 from J, leaving 9 bases between them.

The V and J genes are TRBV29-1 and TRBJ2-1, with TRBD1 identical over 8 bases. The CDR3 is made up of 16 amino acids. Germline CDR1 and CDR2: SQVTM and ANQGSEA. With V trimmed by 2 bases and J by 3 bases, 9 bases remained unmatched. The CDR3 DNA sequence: TGCAGCGTTGAACCCCTCCGACAGGGGCTCTACAATGAGCAGTTCTTC. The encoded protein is CSVEPLRQGLYNEQFF.

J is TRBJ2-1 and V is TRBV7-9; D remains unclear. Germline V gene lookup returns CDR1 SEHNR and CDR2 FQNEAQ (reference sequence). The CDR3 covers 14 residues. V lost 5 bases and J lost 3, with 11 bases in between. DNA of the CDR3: TGTGCCAGCAGCCCCCCAATGGACTACAATGAGCAGTTCTTC. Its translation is CASSPPMDYNEQFF. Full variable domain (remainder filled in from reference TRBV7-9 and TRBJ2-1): DTGVSQNPRHKITKRGQNVTFRCDPISEHNRLYWYRQTLGQGPEFLTYFQNEAQLEKSRLLSDRFSAERPKGSFSTLEIQRTEQGDSAMYLCASSPPMDYNEQFFGPGTRLTVL.

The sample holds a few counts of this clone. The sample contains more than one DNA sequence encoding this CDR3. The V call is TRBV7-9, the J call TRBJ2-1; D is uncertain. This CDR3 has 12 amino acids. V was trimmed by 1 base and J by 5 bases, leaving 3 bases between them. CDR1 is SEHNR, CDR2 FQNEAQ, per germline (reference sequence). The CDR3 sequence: CASSLVHNEQFF. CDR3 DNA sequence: TGTGCCAGCAGCTTAGTACACAATGAGCAGTTCTTC.

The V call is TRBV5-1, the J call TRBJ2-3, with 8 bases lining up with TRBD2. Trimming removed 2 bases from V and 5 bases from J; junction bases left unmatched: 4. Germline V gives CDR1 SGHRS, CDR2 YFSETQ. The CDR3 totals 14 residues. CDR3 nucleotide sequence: TGCGCCAGCAGCTTACGGGAGGGCGTAGATACGCAGTATTTT. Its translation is CASSLREGVDTQYF.

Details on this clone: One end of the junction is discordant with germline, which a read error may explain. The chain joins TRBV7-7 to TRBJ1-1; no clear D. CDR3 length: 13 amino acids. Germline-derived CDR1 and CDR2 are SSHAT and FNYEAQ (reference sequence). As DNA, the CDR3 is TGTGCTAGCAGCTTAGACCCGGGCGGTGAAGCTTTCTTT. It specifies CASSLDPGGEAFF.

CDR3 coding DNA: TGTGCCAGCAGCTCTAAGGGCAGATTATGTTATCAGCCCCAGCATTTT. Translation: CASSSKGRLCYQPQHF. The chain links TRBV7-7 to TRBJ1-5; D unclear. Between the trimmed V and J ends, which lost 4 bases and 5 bases, there was a span of 18 bases. Germline CDR1 reads SSHAT; CDR2 reads FNYEAQ (reference sequence). The CDR3 has 16 residues.

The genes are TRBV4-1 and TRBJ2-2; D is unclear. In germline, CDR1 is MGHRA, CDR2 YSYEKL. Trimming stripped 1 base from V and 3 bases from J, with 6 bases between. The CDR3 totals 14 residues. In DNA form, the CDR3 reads TGCGCCAGCAGCCAAGTCCCGTACACCGGGGAGCTGTTTTTT. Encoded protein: CASSQVPYTGELFF.

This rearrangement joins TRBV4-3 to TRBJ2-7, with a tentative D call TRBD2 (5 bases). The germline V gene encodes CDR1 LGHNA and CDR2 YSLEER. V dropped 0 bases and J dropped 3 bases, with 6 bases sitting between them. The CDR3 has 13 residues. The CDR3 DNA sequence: TGCGCCAGCAGCCAAGACGGGGACTACGAGCAGTACTTC. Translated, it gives CASSQDGDYEQYF.

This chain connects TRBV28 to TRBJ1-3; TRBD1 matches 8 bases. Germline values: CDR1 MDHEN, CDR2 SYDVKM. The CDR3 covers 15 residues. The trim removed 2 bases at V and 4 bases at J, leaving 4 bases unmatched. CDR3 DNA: TGTGCCAGCAGTTTACAGGGGGCGCCAGGAAACACCATATATTTT. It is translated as CASSLQGAPGNTIYF.

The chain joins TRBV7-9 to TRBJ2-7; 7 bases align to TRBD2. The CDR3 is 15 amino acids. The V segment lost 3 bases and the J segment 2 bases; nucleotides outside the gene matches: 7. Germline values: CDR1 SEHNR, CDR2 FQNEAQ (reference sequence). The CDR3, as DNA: TGTGCCAGCAGCTTCCCAAGCGGGACCCCCTACGAGCAGTACTTC. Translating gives CASSFPSGTPYEQYF.

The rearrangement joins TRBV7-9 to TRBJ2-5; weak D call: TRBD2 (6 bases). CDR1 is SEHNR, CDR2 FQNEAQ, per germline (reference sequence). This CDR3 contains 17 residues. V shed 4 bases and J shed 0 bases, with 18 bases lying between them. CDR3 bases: TGTGCCAGCAGCTACACGCTGGCTAGCGAGTACCAAGAGACCCAGTACTTC. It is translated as CASSYTLASEYQETQYF.

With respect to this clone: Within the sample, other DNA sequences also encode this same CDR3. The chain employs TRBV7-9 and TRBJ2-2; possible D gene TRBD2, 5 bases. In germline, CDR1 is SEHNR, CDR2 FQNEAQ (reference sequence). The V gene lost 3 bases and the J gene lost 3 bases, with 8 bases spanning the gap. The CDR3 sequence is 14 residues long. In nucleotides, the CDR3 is TGTGCCAGCAGCTTGGAGGTACACACCGGGGAGCTGTTTTTT. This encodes CASSLEVHTGELFF.

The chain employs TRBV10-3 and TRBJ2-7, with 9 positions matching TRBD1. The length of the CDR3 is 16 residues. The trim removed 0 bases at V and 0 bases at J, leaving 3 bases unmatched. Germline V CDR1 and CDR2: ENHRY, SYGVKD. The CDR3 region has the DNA TGTGCCATCAGTGAGTCCCTGACAGGGGGCTCCTACGAGCAGTACTTC. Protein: CAISESLTGGSYEQYF.

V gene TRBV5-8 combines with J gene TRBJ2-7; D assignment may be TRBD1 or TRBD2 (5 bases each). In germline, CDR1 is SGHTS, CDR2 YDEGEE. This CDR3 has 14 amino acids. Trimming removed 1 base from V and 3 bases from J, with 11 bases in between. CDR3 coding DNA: TGTGCCAGCAGCTTGATAGGGACCAACTACGAGCAGTACTTC. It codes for CASSLIGTNYEQYF.

The CDR3 sequence: CASSLSGGVNEKLFF. CDR3 DNA sequence: TGTGCCAGCAGCTTATCAGGCGGAGTCAATGAAAAACTGTTTTTT. The rearrangement links TRBV7-2 to TRBJ1-4, with D uncertain. Trimming pared 2 bases from V and 5 bases from J, leaving 12 bases between. The CDR3 spans 15 residues. The V gene's germline CDR1 is SGHTA and CDR2 FQGNSA.

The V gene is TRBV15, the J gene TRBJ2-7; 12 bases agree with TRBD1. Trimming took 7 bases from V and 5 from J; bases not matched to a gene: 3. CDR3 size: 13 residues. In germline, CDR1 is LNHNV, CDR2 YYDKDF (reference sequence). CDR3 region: CATTGQGADEQYF. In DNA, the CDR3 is TGTGCCACCACGGGACAGGGGGCCGACGAGCAGTACTTC.

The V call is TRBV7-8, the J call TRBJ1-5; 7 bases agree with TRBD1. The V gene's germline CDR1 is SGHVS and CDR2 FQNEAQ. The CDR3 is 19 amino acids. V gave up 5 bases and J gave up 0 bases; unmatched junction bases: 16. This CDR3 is CASSRTSMDRSYSNQPQHF. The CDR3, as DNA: TGTGCCAGCAGCCGTACGTCCATGGACAGGTCTTATAGCAATCAGCCCCAGCATTTT.